Below, one TCR beta chain is given with its context. Which antigen it targets is not known. No much larger clone exists at a distance of one base, and base qualities are not known. Dicing about 20-55 mg of tumor tissue typically gave a DNA yield of more than 3 ug. The study profiled bulk TCR beta-chain repertoires in matched peripheral blood, tumor and adjacent normal breast tissue taken from over 15 patients with early-stage breast cancer. Once resection was done, tumor tissue identified by eye was cut out and put into prechilled RNAlater. A TissueLyser II was used to homogenize diced tumor tissue (about 18-55 mg) in RLTplus buffer containing beta-mercaptoethanol and antifoaming agent. The Qiagen AllPrep DNA/RNA Mini kit was used for genomic DNA extraction. The CDR3 covers 16 residues, taking in both the cysteine and the phenylalanine. This entry keeps only the CDR3 DNA: 48 bases, framed from base 1. According to the germline V gene (reference sequence), CDR1 reads SGHNT and CDR2 reads YYREEE. V gives up 3 bases and J gives up 4 bases, and the segment between their germline ends measures 16 bases.

These data originate in a study of early stage breast cancer tumors (TCRdb year 2017). For context, the study as a whole: Of the 15 or so invasive breast tumors, approximately 11 were found to be estrogen receptor-positive, progesterone receptor-positive and HER2-negative. The average read coverage per sample was around 10-fold. About 65% of the 12 ER+/PR+/HER2- tumors were invasive ductal carcinomas, while the other four were invasive lobular carcinomas. Across all samples, 2,700,000 or so templates representing under 1.3 million unique clonotypes were detected.

Overall study outcomes, separate from this receptor: Because the cohort was small, a breakdown by tumor subtype could not be done. Repertoires from blood and normal breast were more alike than repertoires from blood and tumor, and in about 90% of the 16 patients, comparing each tissue with blood separated tumor from normal. Enriched TCRB sequences shared across patients were mostly commonly generated sequences, unlikely to play an important role in the tumor microenvironment. Compared with adjacent normal breast tissue, tumors had higher clonality and about 2.5-fold greater T cell density. Chain pairing and functional markers such as CD4, CD8 and FOXP3 were not captured by bulk genomic DNA sequencing of unsorted cells.

Every sample was amplified as two independent genomic DNA replicates, using 0.5 ug for blood and roughly 1.4 ug for tumor or normal breast. TCRB sequencing of genomic DNA was carried out with the ImmunoSeq Intro kit according to the manufacturer's instructions. Multiplex PCR ran roughly 30 cycles with proprietary primers and spike-in control sequences for absolute quantification. An 87-bp fragment spanning the CDR3 and flanking V and J genes was sequenced with single-end 150-bp reads. Seven samples, with two replicates for each sample, were multiplexed per lane of an Illumina MiSeq using version 3.0 chemistry. The paper's processing steps were these. The vendor's proprietary pipeline handled the raw data processing, merging both replicates into a single result for each sample. Clonotypes were defined as productive rearrangements sharing the V-gene family, CDR3 amino acid sequence and J-gene segment. Clonality was computed as 1 minus the normalized Shannon entropy (Pielou evenness) of TCRB abundances. To estimate T cell density, the total number of templates was divided by the number of input cells, which was inferred from the amount of DNA input. Recon with default parameters was used to estimate total repertoire diversity and clonality. Tumor-enriched clonotypes were defined as having over 0.1% abundance in tumor and at least 32-fold higher abundance than in normal breast. Not all clones reach the TCRdb copy of this immuneACCESS table, which keeps in-frame sequences only. Checked studies attribute under half of the gap to unresolved V genes and leave the rest unexplained. Clonal size and the V and J genes are those of that table, whereas D and trimming came from the DNA. In all, the sample holds approximately 11,000 clones, and about 78% of those were seen once. The leading ten clones occupy roughly a fifth of the sample.

This receptor was obtained from a person aged 40 to 49 with breast cancer. The V and J genes are TRBV5-4 and TRBJ1-4; perhaps TRBD1 is the D gene, with 5 bases matching. Sequenced material: breast tumor tissue. The CDR3 in this case is CASSSNHGADNEKLFF. The DNA sequence is TGTGCCAGCAGCTCGAACCACGGGGCTGATAATGAAAAACTGTTTTTT. The CDR3 plus the reference TRBV5-4 and TRBJ1-4 genes for the other parts give the full variable domain: ETGVTQSPTHLIKTRGQQVTLRCSSQSGHNTVSWYQQALGQGPQFIFQYYREEENGRGNFPPRFSGLQFPNYSSELNVNALELDDSALYLCASSSNHGADNEKLFFGSGTQLSVL.